This T cell receptor beta chain is from a study of cytomegalovirus exposure and HLA in healthy donors. Across the study: Early release data held 85 million or so unique TCRs from HLA-typed donors.

There are 14 residues in the CDR3. Germline CDR1 reads MNHEY; CDR2 reads SVGAGI. Trimming shortened V by 2 bases and J by 5 bases, and 13 bases separated the two germline ends. The PCR had 60 Vbeta and 13 Jbeta primers. The method was immunoSEQ multiplex PCR; TCRdb's version includes in-frame clones alone and lacks a portion of them. The sample holds over 100,000 clones, around four fifths seen once. This chain links TRBV6-5 with TRBJ2-7; a weak D match, TRBD1 (5 bases). This receptor was identified in a middle-aged woman in good health and CMV-seropositive. The sample comprised PBMCs. The CDR3 spells CASSYRGRSNEQYF. The CDR3 nucleotides are TGTGCCAGCAGTTACAGGGGCCGCAGCAACGAGCAGTACTTC.